The TCR beta chain described here comes from a study of T-cell reconstitution after alpha-beta-depleted transplantation in children. CDR3 size: 14 residues. Germline V gives CDR1 DFQATT, CDR2 SNEGSKA (reference sequence). With V trimmed by 4 bases and J by 7 bases, 8 bases remained unmatched. Library preparation (for TCRbeta) was performed with unique molecular identifiers. Each CDR3 protein gets one entry after TCRdb re-called the PCR reads with MiXCR. The sample carries about 260,000 distinct CDR3 sequences, around a tenth recorded once. This clonotype was counted ten times or more. The antigen remains unidentified. The study's findings and limits: Reported findings indicate that, about two months after transplant, alpha-beta T cells came from several hundred expanded clones, which were derived from non-depleted graft cells. Surviving recipient T cells and thymic progenitors underlay high day-60 TCRbeta diversity in some patients. The main origin of T-cell counts and diversity one year after transplant was newly produced T cells.

The starting material was peripheral blood, obtained 180 days after TCRalphabeta/CD19-depleted stem cell transplant. This chain links TRBV20-1 with TRBJ2-1; 9 bases agree with TRBD2. The TCR was taken from a male patient aged 2-9 years who had a stem cell transplant for chronic granulomatous disease, so the T cells may come from the graft donor. CDR3 in amino acids: CSAKPGLAPNEQFF. In DNA, the CDR3 is TGCAGTGCTAAACCGGGACTAGCACCTAATGAGCAGTTCTTC.